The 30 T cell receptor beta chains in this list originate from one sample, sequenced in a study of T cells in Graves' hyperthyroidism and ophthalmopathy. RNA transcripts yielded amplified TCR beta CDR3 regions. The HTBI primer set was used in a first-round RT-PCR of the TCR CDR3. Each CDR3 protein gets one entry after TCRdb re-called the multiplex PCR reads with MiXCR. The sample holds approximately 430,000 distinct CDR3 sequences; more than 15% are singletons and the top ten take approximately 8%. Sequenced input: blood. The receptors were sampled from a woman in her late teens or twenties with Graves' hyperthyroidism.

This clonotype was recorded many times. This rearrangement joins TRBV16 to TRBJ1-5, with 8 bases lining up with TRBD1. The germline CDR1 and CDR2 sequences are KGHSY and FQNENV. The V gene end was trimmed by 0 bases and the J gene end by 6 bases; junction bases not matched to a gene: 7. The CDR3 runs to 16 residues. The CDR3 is CASSQSRQGAGQPQHF. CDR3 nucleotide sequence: TGTGCCAGCAGCCAATCGAGGCAGGGGGCGGGTCAGCCCCAGCATTTT.

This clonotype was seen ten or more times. The DNA of the CDR3 is TGTGCCAGCAGTTACACCGGGACAGTTAACTATGGCTACACCTTC. Its translation is CASSYTGTVNYGYTF. The chain recombines TRBV6-1 with TRBJ1-2; 7 bases align to TRBD1. V trimming: 5 bases; J trimming: 1 base; junction bases outside the gene matches: 7. In germline, CDR1 is MNHNS, CDR2 SASEGT. CDR3 size: 15 residues.

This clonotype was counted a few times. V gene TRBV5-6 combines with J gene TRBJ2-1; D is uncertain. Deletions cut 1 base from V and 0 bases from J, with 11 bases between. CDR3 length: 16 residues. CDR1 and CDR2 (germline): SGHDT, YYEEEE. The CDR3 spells CASSLRGSSSYNEQFF. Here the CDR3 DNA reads TGTGCCAGCAGCTTGCGAGGATCCAGCTCCTACAATGAGCAGTTCTTC.

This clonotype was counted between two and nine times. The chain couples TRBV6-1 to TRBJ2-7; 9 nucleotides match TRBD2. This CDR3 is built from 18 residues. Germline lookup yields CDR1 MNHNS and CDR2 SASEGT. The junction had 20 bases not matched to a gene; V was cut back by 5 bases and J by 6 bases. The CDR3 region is CASSPGRISGRRPSEQYF. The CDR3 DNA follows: TGTGCCAGCAGTCCCGGGAGAATTAGCGGGAGACGTCCCTCCGAGCAGTACTTC.

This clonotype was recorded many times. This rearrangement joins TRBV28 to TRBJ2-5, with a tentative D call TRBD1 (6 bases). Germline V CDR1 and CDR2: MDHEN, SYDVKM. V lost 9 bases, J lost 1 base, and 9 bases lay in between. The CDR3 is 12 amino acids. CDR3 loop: CASSGAQETQYF. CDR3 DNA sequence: TGTGCCAGTTCAGGGGCCCAAGAGACCCAGTACTTC.

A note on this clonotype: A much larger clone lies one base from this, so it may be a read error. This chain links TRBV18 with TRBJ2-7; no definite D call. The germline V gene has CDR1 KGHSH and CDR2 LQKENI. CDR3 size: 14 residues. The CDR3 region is CASSPDQPSYEQHF. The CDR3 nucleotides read TGTGCCAGCTCACCAGATCAACCCTCCTACGAGCAGCACTTC.

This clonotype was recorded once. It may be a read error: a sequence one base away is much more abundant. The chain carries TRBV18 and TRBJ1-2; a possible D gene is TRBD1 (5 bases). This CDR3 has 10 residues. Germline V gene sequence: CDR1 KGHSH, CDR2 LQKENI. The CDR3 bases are TGTACCAGCTCTGGGGACGGCTACACCTTC. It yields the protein CTSSGDGYTF.

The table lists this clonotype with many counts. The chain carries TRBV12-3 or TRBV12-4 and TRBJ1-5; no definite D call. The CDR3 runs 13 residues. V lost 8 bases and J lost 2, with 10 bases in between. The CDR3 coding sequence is TGTGCCAGCTGCGCGAATGGCAATCAGCCCCAGCATTTT. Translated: CASCANGNQPQHF.

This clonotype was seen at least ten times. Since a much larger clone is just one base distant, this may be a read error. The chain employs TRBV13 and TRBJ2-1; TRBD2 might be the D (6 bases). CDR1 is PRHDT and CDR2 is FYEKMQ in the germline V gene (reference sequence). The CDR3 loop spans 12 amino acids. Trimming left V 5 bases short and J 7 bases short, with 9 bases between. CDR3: CASSHGGNEQFF. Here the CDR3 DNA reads TGTGCCAGCAGCCATGGGGGGAATGAGCAGTTCTTC.

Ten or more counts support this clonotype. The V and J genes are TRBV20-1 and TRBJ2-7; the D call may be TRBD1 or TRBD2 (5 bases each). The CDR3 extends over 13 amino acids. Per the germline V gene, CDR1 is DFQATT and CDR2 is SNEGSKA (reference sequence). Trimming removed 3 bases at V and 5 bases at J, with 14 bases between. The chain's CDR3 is CSARGPPVHEQYF. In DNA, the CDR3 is TGCAGTGCTAGGGGACCCCCCGTGCACGAGCAGTACTTC.

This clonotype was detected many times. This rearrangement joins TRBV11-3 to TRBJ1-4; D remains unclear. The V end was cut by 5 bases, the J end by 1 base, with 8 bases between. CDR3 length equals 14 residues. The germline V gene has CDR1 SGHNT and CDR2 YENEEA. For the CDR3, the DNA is TGTGCCAGCAGCGCCCGCGGAACTAATGAAAAACTGTTTTTT. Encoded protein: CASSARGTNEKLFF. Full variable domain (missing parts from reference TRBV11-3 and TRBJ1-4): EAGVVQSPRYKIIEKKQPVAFWCNPISGHNTLYWYLQNLGQGPELLIRYENEEAVDDSQLPKDRFSAERLKGVDSTLKIQPAELGDSAVYLCASSARGTNEKLFFGSGTQLSVL.

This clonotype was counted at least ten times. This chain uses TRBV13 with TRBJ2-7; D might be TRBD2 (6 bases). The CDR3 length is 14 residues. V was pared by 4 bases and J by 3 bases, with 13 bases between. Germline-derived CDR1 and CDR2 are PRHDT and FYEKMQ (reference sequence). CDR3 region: CASSSRGLGYEQYF. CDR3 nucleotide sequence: TGTGCCAGCAGCTCCCGGGGACTGGGCTACGAGCAGTACTTC.

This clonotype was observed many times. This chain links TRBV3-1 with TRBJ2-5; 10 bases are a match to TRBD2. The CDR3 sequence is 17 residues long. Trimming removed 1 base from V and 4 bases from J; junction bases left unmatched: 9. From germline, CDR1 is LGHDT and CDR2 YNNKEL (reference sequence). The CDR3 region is CASSQVSGRAGGETQYF. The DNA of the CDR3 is TGTGCCAGCAGCCAAGTAAGCGGGAGGGCCGGGGGAGAGACCCAGTACTTC.

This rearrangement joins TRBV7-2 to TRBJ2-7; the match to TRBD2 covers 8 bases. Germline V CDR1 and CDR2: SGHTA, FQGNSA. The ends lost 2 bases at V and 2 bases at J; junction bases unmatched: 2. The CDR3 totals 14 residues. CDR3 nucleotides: TGTGCCAGCAGCTTACAAGCGGGAGCCTACGAGCAGTACTTC. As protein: CASSLQAGAYEQYF.

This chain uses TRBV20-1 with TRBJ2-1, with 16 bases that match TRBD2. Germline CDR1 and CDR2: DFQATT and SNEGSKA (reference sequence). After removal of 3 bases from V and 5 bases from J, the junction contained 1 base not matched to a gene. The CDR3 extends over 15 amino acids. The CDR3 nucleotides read TGCAGTGCTAGGGGGACTAGCGGGGGGGACAATGAGCAGTTCTTC. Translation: CSARGTSGGDNEQFF.

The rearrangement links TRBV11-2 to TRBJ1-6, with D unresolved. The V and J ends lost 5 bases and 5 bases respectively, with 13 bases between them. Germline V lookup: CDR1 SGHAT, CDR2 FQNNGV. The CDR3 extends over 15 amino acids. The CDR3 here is CASSGEATHNSPLHF. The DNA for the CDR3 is TGTGCCAGCAGCGGGGAGGCTACTCATAATTCACCCCTCCACTTT.

In DNA, the CDR3 is TGCGCCAGCAGCCATGTTCTAAGGACAGGGAAAGACGAGCAGTTCTTC. It translates to CASSHVLRTGKDEQFF. This chain connects TRBV4-1 to TRBJ2-1; 8 bases are shared with TRBD1. Trimming cost V 3 bases and J 10 bases; bases outside gene matches: 14. This CDR3 has 16 amino acids. From germline, CDR1 is MGHRA and CDR2 YSYEKL.

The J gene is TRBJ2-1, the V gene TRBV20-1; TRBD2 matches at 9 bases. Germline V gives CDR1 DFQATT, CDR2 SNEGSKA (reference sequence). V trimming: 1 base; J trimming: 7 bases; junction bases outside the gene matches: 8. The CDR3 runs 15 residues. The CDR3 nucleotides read TGCAGTGCTAGAGTCGGCGCTAGCGGGAATAATGAGCAGTTCTTC. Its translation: CSARVGASGNNEQFF.

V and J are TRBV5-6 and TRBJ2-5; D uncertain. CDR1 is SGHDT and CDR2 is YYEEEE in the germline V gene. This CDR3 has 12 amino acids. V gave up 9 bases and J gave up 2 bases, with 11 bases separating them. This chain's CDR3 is CANYWVQETQYF. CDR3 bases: TGTGCCAACTATTGGGTGCAAGAGACCCAGTACTTC.

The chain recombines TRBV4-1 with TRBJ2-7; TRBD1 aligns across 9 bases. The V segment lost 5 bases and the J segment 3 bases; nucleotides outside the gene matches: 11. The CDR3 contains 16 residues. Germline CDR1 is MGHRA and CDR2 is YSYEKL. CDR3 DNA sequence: TGCGCCAGCAGCTCCAGGGTGGGACAGGGAATCTACGAGCAGTACTTC. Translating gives CASSSRVGQGIYEQYF.

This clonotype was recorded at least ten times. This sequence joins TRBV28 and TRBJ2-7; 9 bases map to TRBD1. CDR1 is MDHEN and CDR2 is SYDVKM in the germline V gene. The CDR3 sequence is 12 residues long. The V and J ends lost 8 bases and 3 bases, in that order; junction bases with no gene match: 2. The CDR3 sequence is CASLTGGYEQYF. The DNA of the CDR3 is TGTGCCAGCCTGACAGGGGGCTACGAGCAGTACTTC.

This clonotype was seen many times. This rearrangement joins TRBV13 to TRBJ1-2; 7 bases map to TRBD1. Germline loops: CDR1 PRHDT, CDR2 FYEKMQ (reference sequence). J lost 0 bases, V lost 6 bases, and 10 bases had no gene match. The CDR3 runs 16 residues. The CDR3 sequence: CASSATGALANYGYTF. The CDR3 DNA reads TGTGCCAGCAGTGCCACAGGGGCCCTAGCTAACTATGGCTACACCTTC.

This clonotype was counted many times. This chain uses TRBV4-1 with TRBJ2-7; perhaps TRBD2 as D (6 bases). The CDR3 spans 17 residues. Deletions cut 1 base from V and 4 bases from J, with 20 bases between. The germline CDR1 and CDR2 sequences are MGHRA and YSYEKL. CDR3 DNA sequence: TGCGCCAGCAGCCAAGTTGGTACGGGACTGATACATTACGAGCAGTACTTC. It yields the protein CASSQVGTGLIHYEQYF.

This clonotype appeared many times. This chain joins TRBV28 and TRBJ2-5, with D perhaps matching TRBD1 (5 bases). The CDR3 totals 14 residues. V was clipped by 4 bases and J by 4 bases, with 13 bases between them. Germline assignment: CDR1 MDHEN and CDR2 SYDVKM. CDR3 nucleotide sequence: TGTGCCAGCAGTTCGCGGACAAGCCTAGAGACCCAGTACTTC. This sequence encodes CASSSRTSLETQYF.

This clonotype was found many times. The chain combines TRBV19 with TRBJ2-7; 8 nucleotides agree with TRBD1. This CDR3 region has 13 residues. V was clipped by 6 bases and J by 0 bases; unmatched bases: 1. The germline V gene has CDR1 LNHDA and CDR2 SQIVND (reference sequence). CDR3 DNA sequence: TGTGCCAGTAGACAGGGGGGCTCCTACGAGCAGTACTTC. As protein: CASRQGGSYEQYF.

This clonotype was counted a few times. The CDR3 reads CASSPETETNSYNSPLHF. Here the CDR3 DNA reads TGTGCCAGCAGTCCCGAGACAGAAACAAACTCCTATAATTCACCCCTCCACTTT. The chain uses TRBV28 and TRBJ1-6; D perhaps matches TRBD1 (5 bases). Deletions cut 5 bases from V and 0 bases from J, with 17 bases between. Germline lookup yields CDR1 MDHEN and CDR2 SYDVKM. This CDR3 is built from 18 residues. The complete variable domain, with remaining parts taken from reference TRBV28 and TRBJ1-6, reads DVKVTQSSRYLVKRTGEKVFLECVQDMDHENMFWYRQDPGLGLRLIYFSYDVKMKEKGDIPEGYSVSREKKERFSLILESASTNQTSMYLCASSPETETNSYNSPLHFGNGTRLTVT.

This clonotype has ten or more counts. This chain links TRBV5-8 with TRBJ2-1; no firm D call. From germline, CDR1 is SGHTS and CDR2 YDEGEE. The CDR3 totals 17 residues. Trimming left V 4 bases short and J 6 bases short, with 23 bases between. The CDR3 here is CASSADPRVGPFNEQFF. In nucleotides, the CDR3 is TGTGCCAGCAGCGCGGATCCAAGGGTGGGCCCGTTCAATGAGCAGTTCTTC. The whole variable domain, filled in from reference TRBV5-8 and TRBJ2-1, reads EAGVTQSPTHLIKTRGQQATLRCSPISGHTSVYWYQQALGLGLQFLLWYDEGEERNRGNFPPRFSGRQFPNYSSELNVNALELEDSALYLCASSADPRVGPFNEQFFGPGTRLTVL.

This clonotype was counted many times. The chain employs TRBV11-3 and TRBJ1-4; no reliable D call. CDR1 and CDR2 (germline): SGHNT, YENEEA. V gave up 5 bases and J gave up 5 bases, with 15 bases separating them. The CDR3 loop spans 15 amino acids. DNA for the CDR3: TGTGCCAGCAGCGCCAGGACCGTCCGAAATGAAAAACTGTTTTTT. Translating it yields CASSARTVRNEKLFF.

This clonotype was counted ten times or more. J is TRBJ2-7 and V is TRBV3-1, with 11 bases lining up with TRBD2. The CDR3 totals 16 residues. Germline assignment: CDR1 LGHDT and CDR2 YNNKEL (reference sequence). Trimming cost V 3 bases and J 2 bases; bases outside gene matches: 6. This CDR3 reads CASSHLPGLAAYEQYF. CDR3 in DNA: TGTGCCAGCAGCCACCTCCCGGGACTAGCGGCCTACGAGCAGTACTTC.

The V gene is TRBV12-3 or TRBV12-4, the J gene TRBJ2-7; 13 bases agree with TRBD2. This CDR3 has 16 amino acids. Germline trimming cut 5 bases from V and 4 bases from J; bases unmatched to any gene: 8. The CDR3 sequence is CASSPGLAGFFYEQYF. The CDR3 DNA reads TGTGCCAGCAGTCCGGGACTAGCGGGGTTCTTTTACGAGCAGTACTTC.